Listed here is a single T cell receptor beta chain. The authors' processing: Reference gene primer amplification in the assay estimated nucleated cell counts. Generated by immunoSEQ multiplex PCR, the TCRdb table keeps only in-frame clones and is missing some. Clonal size and the V and J genes are those of that table, whereas D and trimming came from the DNA. The table records about 100,000 clones, 80% to 95% of them present only once. This specimen belongs to a study of blood T cell repertoires in COVID-19. As for the study in general: Donors in the United States, Italy and Spain gave samples during acute or convalescent COVID-19. T cells, B-cell-depleted T cells, or PBMCs provided the cDNA or gDNA that served as material.

J gave up 5 bases and V 7 bases, and 2 bases lay outside the gene matches. Germline assignment: CDR1 MNHNY and CDR2 SVGAGI (reference sequence). The CDR3 extends over 14 amino acids. Sequencing used peripheral blood. This TCR was sampled from a man between 50 and 59 years old with active COVID-19. V is TRBV6-6 and J is TRBJ2-2; 12 bases map to TRBD1. The CDR3 nucleotides are TGTGCCAGCAAGGGACAGGGGGCTACCGGGGAGCTGTTTTTT. Amino acids: CASKGQGATGELFF.